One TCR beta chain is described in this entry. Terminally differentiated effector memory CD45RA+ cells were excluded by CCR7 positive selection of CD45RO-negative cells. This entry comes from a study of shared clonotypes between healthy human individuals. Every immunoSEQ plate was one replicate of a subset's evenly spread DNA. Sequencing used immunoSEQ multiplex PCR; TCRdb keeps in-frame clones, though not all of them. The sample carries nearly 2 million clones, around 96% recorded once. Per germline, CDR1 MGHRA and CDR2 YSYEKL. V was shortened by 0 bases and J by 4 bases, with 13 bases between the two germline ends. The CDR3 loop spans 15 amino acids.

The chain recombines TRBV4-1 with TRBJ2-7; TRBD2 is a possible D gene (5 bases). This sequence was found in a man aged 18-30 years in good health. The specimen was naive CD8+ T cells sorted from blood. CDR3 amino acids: CASSQETMFRYEQYF. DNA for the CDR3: TGCGCCAGCAGCCAAGAGACTATGTTTCGATACGAGCAGTACTTC.